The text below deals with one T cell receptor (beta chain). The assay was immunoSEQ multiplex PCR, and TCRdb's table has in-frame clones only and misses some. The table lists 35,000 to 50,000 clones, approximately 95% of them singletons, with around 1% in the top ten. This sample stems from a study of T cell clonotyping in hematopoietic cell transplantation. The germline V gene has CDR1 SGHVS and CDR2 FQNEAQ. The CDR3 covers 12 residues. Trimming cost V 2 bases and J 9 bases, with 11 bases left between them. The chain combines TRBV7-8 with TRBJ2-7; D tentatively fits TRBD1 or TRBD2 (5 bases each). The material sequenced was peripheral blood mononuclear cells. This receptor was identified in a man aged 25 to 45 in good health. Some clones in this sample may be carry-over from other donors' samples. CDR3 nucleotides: TGTGCCAGCAGCTTAATAGGGACCTCGCAGTACTTC. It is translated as CASSLIGTSQYF.